This T cell receptor (beta chain) was sequenced for a study of cytomegalovirus exposure and HLA in healthy donors. Study observations and caveats: The investigators catalogued 164 TCR beta chains as cytomegalovirus-associated. Among the CMV-associated chains, a few were confirmed in vitro as specific for CMV antigens. Most of the TCR beta V segments (in an earlier analysis) were productive either about 90% or about 30% of the time.

V shed 3 bases and J shed 4 bases, with 21 bases lying between them. The CDR3 sequence is 17 residues long. Germline-derived CDR1 and CDR2 are KGHSH and LQKENI. It was healthy bone marrow donors who served as donors. This clone appeared once. Its antigen remains unknown. PCR was performed using 60 Vbeta and 13 Jbeta primers. This table comes from immunoSEQ multiplex PCR, and its TCRdb copy is limited to in-frame clones, with some not included. The sample has some 160,000 clones; around 84% are singletons. The sequenced material came from PBMCs. The genes are TRBV18 and TRBJ1-2; possibly TRBD1 for D (5 bases). This TCR derives from a man between 45 and 60 years old in good health and CMV-seropositive. The CDR3 DNA is TGTGCCAGCTCACCTAGACTCTCACAGGTGATCTCCTATGGCTACACCTTC. Translating it yields CASSPRLSQVISYGYTF.